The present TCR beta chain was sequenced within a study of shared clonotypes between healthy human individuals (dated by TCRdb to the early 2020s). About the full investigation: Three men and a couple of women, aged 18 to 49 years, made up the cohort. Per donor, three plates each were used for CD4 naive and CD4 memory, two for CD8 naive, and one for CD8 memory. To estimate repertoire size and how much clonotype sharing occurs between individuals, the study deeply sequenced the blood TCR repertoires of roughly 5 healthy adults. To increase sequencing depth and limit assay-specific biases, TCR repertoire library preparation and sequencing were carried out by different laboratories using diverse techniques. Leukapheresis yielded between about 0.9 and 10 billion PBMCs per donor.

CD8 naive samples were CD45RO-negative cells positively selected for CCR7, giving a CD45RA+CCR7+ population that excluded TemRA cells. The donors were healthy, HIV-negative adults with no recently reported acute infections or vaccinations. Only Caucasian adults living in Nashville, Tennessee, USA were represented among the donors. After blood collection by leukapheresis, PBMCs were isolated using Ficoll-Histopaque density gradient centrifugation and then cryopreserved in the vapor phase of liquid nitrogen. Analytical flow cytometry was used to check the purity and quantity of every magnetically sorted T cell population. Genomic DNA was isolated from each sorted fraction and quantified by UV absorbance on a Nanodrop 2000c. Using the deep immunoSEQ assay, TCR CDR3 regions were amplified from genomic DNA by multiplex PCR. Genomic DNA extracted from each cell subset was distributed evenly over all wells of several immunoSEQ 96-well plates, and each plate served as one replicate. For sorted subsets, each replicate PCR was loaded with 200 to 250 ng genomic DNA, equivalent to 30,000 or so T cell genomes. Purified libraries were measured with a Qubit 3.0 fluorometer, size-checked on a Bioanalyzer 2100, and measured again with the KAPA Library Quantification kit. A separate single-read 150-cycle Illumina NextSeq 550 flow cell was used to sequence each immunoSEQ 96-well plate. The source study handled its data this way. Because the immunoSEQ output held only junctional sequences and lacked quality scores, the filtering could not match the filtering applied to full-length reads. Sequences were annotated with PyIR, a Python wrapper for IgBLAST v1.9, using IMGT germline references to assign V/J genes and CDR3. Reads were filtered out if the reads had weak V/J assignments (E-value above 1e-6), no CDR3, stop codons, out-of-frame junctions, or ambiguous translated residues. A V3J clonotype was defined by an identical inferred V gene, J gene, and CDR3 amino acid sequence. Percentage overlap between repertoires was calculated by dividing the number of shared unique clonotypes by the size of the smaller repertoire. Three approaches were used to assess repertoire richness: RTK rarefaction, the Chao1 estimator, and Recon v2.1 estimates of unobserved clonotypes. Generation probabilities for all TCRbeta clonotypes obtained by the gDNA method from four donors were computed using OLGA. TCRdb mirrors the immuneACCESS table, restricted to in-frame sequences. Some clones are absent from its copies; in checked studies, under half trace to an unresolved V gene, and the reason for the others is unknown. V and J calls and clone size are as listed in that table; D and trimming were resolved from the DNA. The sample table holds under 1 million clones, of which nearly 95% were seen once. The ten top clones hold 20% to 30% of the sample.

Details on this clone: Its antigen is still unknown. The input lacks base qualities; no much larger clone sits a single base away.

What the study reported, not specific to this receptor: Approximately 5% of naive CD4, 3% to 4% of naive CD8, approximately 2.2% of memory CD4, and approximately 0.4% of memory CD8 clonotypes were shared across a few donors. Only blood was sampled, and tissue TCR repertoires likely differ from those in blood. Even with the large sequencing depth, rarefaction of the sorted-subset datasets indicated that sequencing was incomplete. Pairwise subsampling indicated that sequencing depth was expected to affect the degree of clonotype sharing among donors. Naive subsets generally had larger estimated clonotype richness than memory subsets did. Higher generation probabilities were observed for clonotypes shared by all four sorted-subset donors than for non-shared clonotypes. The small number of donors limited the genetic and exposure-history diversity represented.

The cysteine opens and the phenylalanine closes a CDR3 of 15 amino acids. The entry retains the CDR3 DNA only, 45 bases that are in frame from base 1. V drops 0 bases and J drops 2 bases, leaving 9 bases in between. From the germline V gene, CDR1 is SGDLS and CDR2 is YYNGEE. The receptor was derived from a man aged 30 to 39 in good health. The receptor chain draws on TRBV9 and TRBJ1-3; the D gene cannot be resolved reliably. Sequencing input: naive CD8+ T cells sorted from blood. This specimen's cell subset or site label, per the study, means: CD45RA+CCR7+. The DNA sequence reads TGTGCCAGCAGCGTAGGTGACAACGCTGGAAACACCATATATTTT. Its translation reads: CASSVGDNAGNTIYF.